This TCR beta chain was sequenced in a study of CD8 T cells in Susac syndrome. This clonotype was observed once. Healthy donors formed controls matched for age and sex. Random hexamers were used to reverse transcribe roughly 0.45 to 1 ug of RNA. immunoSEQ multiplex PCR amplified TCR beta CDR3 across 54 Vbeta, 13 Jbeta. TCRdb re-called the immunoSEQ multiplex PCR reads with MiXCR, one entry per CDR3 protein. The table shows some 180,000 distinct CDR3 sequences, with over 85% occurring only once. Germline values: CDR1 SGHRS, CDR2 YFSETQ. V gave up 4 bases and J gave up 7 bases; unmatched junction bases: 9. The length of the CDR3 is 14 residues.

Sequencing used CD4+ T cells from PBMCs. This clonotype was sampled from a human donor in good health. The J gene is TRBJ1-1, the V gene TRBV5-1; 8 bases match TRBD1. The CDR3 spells CASSRTGTKLEAFF. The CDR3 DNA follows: TGCGCCAGCAGCCGGACAGGGACTAAACTTGAAGCTTTCTTT.